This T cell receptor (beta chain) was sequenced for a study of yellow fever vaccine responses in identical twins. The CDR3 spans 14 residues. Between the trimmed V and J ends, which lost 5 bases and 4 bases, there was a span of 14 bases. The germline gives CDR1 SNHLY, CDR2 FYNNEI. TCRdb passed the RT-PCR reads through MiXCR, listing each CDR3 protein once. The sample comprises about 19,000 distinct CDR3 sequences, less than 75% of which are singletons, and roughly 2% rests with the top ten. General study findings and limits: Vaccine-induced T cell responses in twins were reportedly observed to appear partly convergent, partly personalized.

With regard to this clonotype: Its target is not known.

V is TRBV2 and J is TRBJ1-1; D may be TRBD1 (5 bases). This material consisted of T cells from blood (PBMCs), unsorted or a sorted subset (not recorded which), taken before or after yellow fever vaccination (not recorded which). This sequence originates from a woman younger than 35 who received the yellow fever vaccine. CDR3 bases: TGTGCCAGCAGTCGGCGGGACTTGGGCACTGAAGCTTTCTTT. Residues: CASSRRDLGTEAFF.